This T cell receptor (beta chain) appears in the sequencing data of a study of T cells expressing NK-cell markers. Study as a whole: Seropositivity for HCMV was found in seven of the eight sequenced donors, with one seronegative.

TCRdb reworked the 5' RACE reads into one entry per CDR3 protein, no DNA. This table lists roughly 110,000 distinct CDR3 sequences. The CDR3 has 11 amino acids. The germline gives CDR1 GTSNPN, CDR2 SVGIG (reference sequence). This receptor was identified in a woman between 18 and 69 years old in good health. This chain uses TRBV30 with TRBJ1-5. Sequencing was carried out using blood T cells: a sorted CD56 or NKG2C T cell subset, CD4+ or CD8+ T cells, or bulk PBMC T cells (not recorded which). The CDR3 reads CAWSPNQPQHF.